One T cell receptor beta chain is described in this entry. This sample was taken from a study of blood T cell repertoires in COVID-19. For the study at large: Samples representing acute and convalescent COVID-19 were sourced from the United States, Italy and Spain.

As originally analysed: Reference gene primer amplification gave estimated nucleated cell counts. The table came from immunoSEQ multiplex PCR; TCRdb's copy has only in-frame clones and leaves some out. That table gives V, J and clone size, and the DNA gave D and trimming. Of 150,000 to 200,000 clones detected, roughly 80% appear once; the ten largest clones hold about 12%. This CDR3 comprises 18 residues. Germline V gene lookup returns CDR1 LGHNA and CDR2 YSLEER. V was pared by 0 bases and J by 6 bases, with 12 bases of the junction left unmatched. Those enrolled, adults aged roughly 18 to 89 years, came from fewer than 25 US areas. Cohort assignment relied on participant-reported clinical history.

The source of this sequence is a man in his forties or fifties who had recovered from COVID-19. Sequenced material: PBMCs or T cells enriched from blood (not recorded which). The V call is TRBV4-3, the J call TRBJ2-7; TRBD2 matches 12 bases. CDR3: CASSQDPRTSGASGEQYF. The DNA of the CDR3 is TGCGCCAGCAGCCAAGATCCCCGGACTAGCGGGGCCTCGGGCGAGCAGTACTTC.